A single TCR beta chain is shown here with its context. Antigen unknown. Using immunoSEQ multiplex PCR, the repertoire was profiled, and TCRdb retains in-frame clones only, with some absent. The sample contains some 65,000 clones, around 73% of which appear only once. These data come from a study of OX40 agonist ivuxolimab in advanced cancers. Study in general: Males comprised 70% to 90% of the group, whose mean age was approximately 61 years (range roughly 20 to 90). Findings and limits, study-wide: Nonresponders included some who also had low normalized T-cell clonal expansion. Doses of 0.1 to 3.0 mg/kg were accompanied by clonal expansion of CD4+ and CD8+ blood T cells by week 6. Undetermined was the antigen specificity of the expanded peripheral T cells.

The sample was CD4+ or CD8+ T cells sorted from blood, taken in a trial of the OX40 agonist ivuxolimab. The TCR was taken from an adult with an advanced solid tumor such as melanoma, head and neck, liver or kidney cancer.

The CDR3 bases are TGTGCCAGGGGTGCGAAGGGGGATGAGCAGTTCTTC. This translates into CARGAKGDEQFF. The rearrangement uses TRBV6-6 and TRBJ2-1, with D tentatively TRBD1 (6 bases). The V end was cut by 9 bases, the J end by 8 bases, with 14 bases between. In germline, CDR1 is MNHNY, CDR2 SVGAGI (reference sequence). This CDR3 comprises 12 residues.